The clone carrying this T cell receptor (beta chain) came up many times. Antigen: not known. The data originate from a study of early T cells in non-severe SARS-CoV-2 infection. Broader study findings: VDJdb matching favored anti-spike CD8 responses, missing private and CD4 specificities.

Tagging with unique molecular identifiers was applied to individual cDNA molecules. Using its own MiXCR run on the 5' RACE reads, TCRdb lists one record per CDR3 protein. The table shows about 33,000 distinct CDR3 sequences, with around 4.6% occurring only once. V was pared by 6 bases and J by 3 bases, with 5 bases of the junction left unmatched. The CDR3 length is 14 residues. This TCR was recovered from an adult who was a healthcare worker with PCR-confirmed SARS-CoV-2 infection or an uninfected control (not recorded which). The chain has TRBV12-3 or TRBV12-4 and TRBJ2-7, with TRBD1 identical over 10 bases. The sequenced material came from whole blood. The CDR3 nucleotides are TGTGCCAGCAGAGACGGGACAGGGGTCTACGAGCAGTACTTC. Protein: CASRDGTGVYEQYF.